A single T cell receptor beta chain is shown here with its context. The data belong to a study of OX40 agonist ivuxolimab in advanced cancers. Sequenced by immunoSEQ multiplex PCR; TCRdb stores in-frame clones only, minus some. The sample carries just over 80,000 clones, roughly 84% recorded once. The CDR3 spans 15 residues. Germline CDR1 and CDR2: MDHEN and SYDVKM. V lost 2 bases to trimming and J lost 1 base; unmatched junction nucleotides: 1. The sample in question was CD4+ or CD8+ T cells sorted from blood, obtained in a trial of the OX40 agonist ivuxolimab. The receptor was isolated from an adult with an advanced solid tumor such as melanoma, head and neck, liver or kidney cancer. The rearrangement uses TRBV28 and TRBJ1-5; 8 nucleotides line up with TRBD1. CDR3 residues: CASSLQGASNQPQHF. The CDR3 DNA is TGTGCCAGCAGTTTACAGGGGGCAAGCAATCAGCCCCAGCATTTT.